The 9 T cell receptor beta chains reported below all come from one sample, sequenced in a study of blood T cells in healthy people across ages. Primed by a sample-barcoded 5' primer and a J-beta primer mix, a second PCR proceeded for roughly 7 to 12 cycles. TCRdb re-analysed the 5' RACE reads in MiXCR, keeping a single row per CDR3 protein. The profile shows around 700,000 distinct CDR3 sequences, around a quarter of them singletons. This sample was shared with a second study, whose subject was T cells of mothers and their children.

Sequenced: blood. The receptors were gathered from a boy aged 5-17 years in good health.

This clonotype was seen more than once but under ten times. This chain connects TRBV4-1 to TRBJ2-1, with D unclear. V shed 6 bases and J shed 8 bases, with 17 bases lying between them. Per germline, CDR1 MGHRA and CDR2 YSYEKL. The CDR3 length is 14 residues. The CDR3 spells CASSLQLVYDEQFF. In DNA, the CDR3 is TGCGCCAGCAGTCTCCAGCTAGTATACGATGAGCAGTTCTTC.

This clonotype was found a few times. This chain joins TRBV3-1 and TRBJ1-1, with TRBD1 matching 8 bases. Per germline, CDR1 LGHDT and CDR2 YNNKEL (reference sequence). Losses at the gene ends were 8 bases for V and 11 bases for J; bases not matched to a gene: 13. This CDR3 contains 13 residues. For the CDR3, the DNA is TGTGCCAGCGCCTACGGGCAGGGGGCTGGGGCTTTCTTT. Amino acids: CASAYGQGAGAFF.

V and J are TRBV29-1 and TRBJ2-7; 11 positions match TRBD2. Germline V lookup: CDR1 SQVTM, CDR2 ANQGSEA. V was pared by 4 bases and J by 3 bases, with 2 bases of the junction left unmatched. This CDR3 contains 13 residues. CDR3 sequence (DNA): TGCAGCGTTGCCCTAGCGGGAGGCTACGAGCAGTACTTC. Translating it yields CSVALAGGYEQYF.

This clonotype was found once. The genes are TRBV29-1 and TRBJ2-4; D ambiguous. The germline CDR1 and CDR2 sequences are SQVTM and ANQGSEA. Trimming shortened V by 3 bases and J by 7 bases, and 13 bases separated the two germline ends. The CDR3 is 13 amino acids. As DNA, the CDR3 is TGCAGCGTTGAGTCGCGCCATGGCAACATTCAGTACTTC. Its translation: CSVESRHGNIQYF.

This clonotype was observed a handful of times. The rearrangement joins TRBV2 to TRBJ1-4; D call uncertain. The CDR3 runs to 15 residues. The V end lost 0 bases, the J end lost 7 bases, and 12 bases lay between the germline ends. Germline assignment: CDR1 SNHLY and CDR2 FYNNEI. The CDR3 here is CASSEALGRGEKLFF. DNA for the CDR3: TGTGCCAGCAGTGAAGCCCTCGGGAGAGGTGAAAAACTGTTTTTT.

This clonotype occurred a few times. The chain uses TRBV20-1 and TRBJ1-6; D is ambiguous. Deletions cut 6 bases from V and 0 bases from J, with 18 bases between. CDR3 length equals 17 residues. CDR1 DFQATT and CDR2 SNEGSKA come from the germline V gene (reference sequence). The CDR3 loop is CSAPRGGRNSYNSPLHF. DNA of the CDR3: TGCAGTGCCCCCCGGGGAGGGAGGAACTCCTATAATTCACCCCTCCACTTT.

This clonotype was seen a handful of times. This chain joins TRBV29-1 and TRBJ2-5; 10 bases match TRBD1. The end of the DNA is better explained by TRBJ2-1, so the J call may be wrong. Looked up from germline, CDR1 is SQVTM and CDR2 is ANQGSEA. The CDR3 covers 12 residues. The CDR3 DNA is TGCAGCGTTGTTTGGACAGGGGGAGAGCAGTTCTTC. This gives the protein CSVVWTGGEQFF.

The chain couples TRBV24-1 to TRBJ2-1; 9 bases line up with TRBD1. The V segment lost 8 bases and the J segment 8 bases; nucleotides outside the gene matches: 6. This CDR3 spans 13 amino acids. Germline V gene sequence: CDR1 KGHDR, CDR2 SFDVKD. In DNA form, the CDR3 reads TGTGCCACCATGGGACAGGGTTTCTATGAGCAGTTCTTC. Amino acid sequence: CATMGQGFYEQFF.

This clonotype was detected only a few times. The chain couples TRBV25-1 to TRBJ1-6; D is unclear. The CDR3 length is 12 residues. Germline assignment: CDR1 MGHDK and CDR2 SYGVNS. The V gene lost 5 bases and the J gene lost 11 bases, with 10 bases spanning the gap. CDR3 residues: CASSLAGPPLHF. CDR3 nucleotides: TGTGCCAGCAGTTTGGCCGGTCCACCCCTCCACTTT.